This TCR beta chain was found in a study (dated by TCRdb to the early 2010s). CDR1 and CDR2 are read off the germline V gene as LGHNA and YNFKEQ. The CDR3, from cysteine to phenylalanine, totals 16 residues. Only CDR3 DNA is held: 48 bases, read in frame from base 1. V ends up 3 bases short and J 3 bases short, with an unmatched junction base count of 8. Worth noting for this clonotype: Its antigen specificity is not known. It has no much larger one-base neighbor in the sample; base qualities were not kept.

Sequencing took place on an Illumina Genome Analyzer IIx. TCRdb applied fastp at Q25 and MiXCR to the public reads, then kept only in-frame beta chains. Each CDR3 protein gets just one entry, which takes the most common genes and DNA from the rows behind it. Across this sample there are roughly 15,000 distinct CDR3 sequences, with about 35% seen only once. The ten top clones hold roughly a sixth of the sample. The sequencing input was blood. This sequence originates from a human donor. The rearranged segments are TRBV4-2 and TRBJ2-7, with 10 bases in between that match TRBD2. The nucleotides read TGTGCCAGCAGCCATTTACTAGCGGGGATTTACTACGAGCAGTACTTC. It encodes CASSHLLAGIYYEQYF.